One sample yielded the 27 T cell receptor beta chains listed below, sequenced in a study of blood T cell repertoires in COVID-19. Profiled with immunoSEQ multiplex PCR; TCRdb holds only in-frame clones, not every one. The table includes roughly 150,000 clones, around nine tenths detected once. Specimen: peripheral blood. These receptors all come from a woman aged 70-85 years with COVID-19, enrolled during active disease.

CDR3: CAWSVLPDTFNSPLHF. The CDR3 DNA is TGTGCCTGGAGTGTACTTCCGGACACCTTCAATTCACCCCTCCACTTT. The J gene is TRBJ1-6, the V gene TRBV30; possibly TRBD1 for D (5 bases). The V end was cut by 0 bases, the J end by 7 bases, with 16 bases between. The length of the CDR3 is 16 residues. Germline CDR1 and CDR2: GTSNPN and SVGIG (reference sequence).

The chain has TRBV30 and TRBJ2-2; D is perhaps TRBD1 (6 bases). CDR1 and CDR2 (germline): GTSNPN, SVGIG (reference sequence). The V end lost 6 bases, the J end lost 2 bases, and 13 bases lay between the germline ends. This CDR3 has 14 residues. The CDR3 DNA reads TGTGCCTGCCCCCGGACAGACAACACCGGGGAGCTGTTTTTT. This gives the protein CACPRTDNTGELFF.

In its sample, this clone was seen a few times. This sequence joins TRBV30 and TRBJ1-3, with D hard to call. Germline assignment: CDR1 GTSNPN and CDR2 SVGIG (reference sequence). CDR3 length: 14 amino acids. Trimming removed 4 bases from V and 1 base from J, with 11 bases in between. The CDR3 DNA is TGTGCCTGGAATTTCGGGGTATCTGGAAACACCATATATTTT. As protein: CAWNFGVSGNTIYF.

This chain connects TRBV6-2 or TRBV6-3 to TRBJ2-6; tentative D call: TRBD1 (6 bases). The CDR3 extends over 15 amino acids. The V end was cut by 6 bases, the J end by 2 bases, with 11 bases between. The germline V gene has CDR1 MNHEY and CDR2 SVGEGT. This CDR3 is CASRYTGPGANVLTF. CDR3 bases: TGTGCCAGCAGATACACAGGGCCTGGGGCCAACGTCCTGACTTTC.

The rearrangement joins TRBV5-8 to TRBJ2-7, with D possibly TRBD2 on 6 matching bases. Germline lookup yields CDR1 SGHTS and CDR2 YDEGEE. The length of the CDR3 is 14 residues. Trimming pared 3 bases from V and 2 bases from J, leaving 12 bases between. CDR3 loop: CASSYAGGPYEQYF. The CDR3 nucleotides are TGTGCCAGCAGCTATGCCGGGGGTCCCTACGAGCAGTACTTC. The whole variable domain, remainder taken from reference TRBV5-8 and TRBJ2-7, is EAGVTQSPTHLIKTRGQQATLRCSPISGHTSVYWYQQALGLGLQFLLWYDEGEERNRGNFPPRFSGRQFPNYSSELNVNALELEDSALYLCASSYAGGPYEQYFGPGTRLTVT.

The gene calls are TRBV7-9 and TRBJ1-2, with D tentatively TRBD1 (6 bases). The CDR3 is 13 residues long. CDR1 is SEHNR and CDR2 is FQNEAQ in the germline V gene (reference sequence). Between the trimmed V and J ends, which lost 5 bases and 4 bases, there was a span of 11 bases. The CDR3 sequence is CASSPGTFYGYTF. CDR3 nucleotide sequence: TGTGCCAGCAGCCCGGGGACATTCTATGGCTACACCTTC.

The chain uses TRBV2 and TRBJ1-1; TRBD1 matches 7 bases. The V gene's germline CDR1 is SNHLY and CDR2 FYNNEI. V shed 3 bases, J shed 4 bases, and the junction held 5 bases outside the gene matches. The CDR3 has 14 amino acids. CDR3 sequence reads: CASSDRTGLTEAFF. DNA for the CDR3: TGTGCCAGCAGTGATAGGACAGGCCTCACTGAAGCTTTCTTT.

The chain joins TRBV7-8 to TRBJ2-5, with TRBD2 identical over 10 bases. This CDR3 region has 15 residues. The V and J ends lost 5 bases and 4 bases, in that order; junction bases with no gene match: 7. Germline V CDR1 and CDR2: SGHVS, FQNEAQ. This CDR3 is CASSLSGGAGETQYF. The CDR3 nucleotides are TGTGCCAGCAGCCTCAGCGGGGGGGCCGGAGAGACCCAGTACTTC.

This rearrangement joins TRBV5-4 to TRBJ1-1, with D possibly TRBD1 on 5 matching bases. The germline V gene encodes CDR1 SGHNT and CDR2 YYREEE (reference sequence). Trimming stripped 4 bases from V and 1 base from J, with 14 bases between. This CDR3 is built from 15 residues. Written as DNA, the CDR3 is TGTGCCAGCAGCGTCCCCCAGGGCCCGAACACTGAAGCTTTCTTT. Residues: CASSVPQGPNTEAFF. Drawing the rest from reference TRBV5-4 and TRBJ1-1, the complete variable domain is ETGVTQSPTHLIKTRGQQVTLRCSSQSGHNTVSWYQQALGQGPQFIFQYYREEENGRGNFPPRFSGLQFPNYSSELNVNALELDDSALYLCASSVPQGPNTEAFFGQGTRLTVV.

This sequence joins TRBV5-5 and TRBJ2-7; 8 bases agree with TRBD1. V was clipped by 1 base and J by 3 bases; unmatched bases: 3. CDR3 length: 14 amino acids. Germline values: CDR1 SGHKS, CDR2 YYEKEE (reference sequence). Here the CDR3 reads CASSLRTGGYEQYF. CDR3 DNA sequence: TGTGCCAGCAGCTTGAGAACAGGGGGCTACGAGCAGTACTTC.

J is TRBJ1-1 and V is TRBV27; D is ambiguous. Trimming cost V 6 bases and J 0 bases, with 11 bases left between them. Germline V gene data show CDR1 as MNHEY and CDR2 as SMNVEV (reference sequence). There are 14 residues in the CDR3. CDR3 DNA: TGTGCCAGCAGGGCGGCGCGGATGAACACTGAAGCTTTCTTT. Residues: CASRAARMNTEAFF.

On this clone itself: Other DNA sequences within the sample encode an identical CDR3. CDR3 sequence (DNA): TGCGCCAGCAGCTTGAGACAGGGCACAGATACGCAGTATTTT. It specifies CASSLRQGTDTQYF. V usage is TRBV5-1 and J usage is TRBJ2-3; tentative D call: TRBD1 (6 bases). The CDR3 consists of 14 residues. Trimming pared 1 base from V and 1 base from J, leaving 7 bases between. The germline CDR1 and CDR2 sequences are SGHRS and YFSETQ.

J is TRBJ2-3 and V is TRBV24-1; maybe TRBD1 (6 bases). The germline V gene has CDR1 KGHDR and CDR2 SFDVKD. V was trimmed by 3 bases and J by 4 bases, leaving 19 bases between them. The CDR3 has 17 amino acids. CDR3 nucleotides: TGTGCCACCAGTGATCAGCGAAGCCTCACAGGGCCAGATACGCAGTATTTT. Its protein product is CATSDQRSLTGPDTQYF.

The chain uses TRBV28 and TRBJ1-3, with D uncertain. V shed 5 bases and J shed 2 bases, with 13 bases lying between them. CDR3 length: 15 amino acids. Germline-derived CDR1 and CDR2 are MDHEN and SYDVKM. CDR3 DNA: TGTGCCAGCAGTCCATCAGGACTCACTGGAAACACCATATATTTT. As protein: CASSPSGLTGNTIYF.

This clone was picked up a small number of times. The chain recombines TRBV7-2 with TRBJ1-5; TRBD1 aligns across 9 bases. Germline loops: CDR1 SGHTA, CDR2 FQGNSA. This CDR3 spans 14 amino acids. Unmatched junction bases numbered 4, after V lost 5 bases and J lost 5 bases. CDR3 in DNA: TGTGCCAGCAGCCCCGGACAGGGGTATCAGCCCCAGCATTTT. Protein product: CASSPGQGYQPQHF.

CDR3 coding DNA: TGTGCCAGCAGCGCCCGCAGGGGGACTAGCGTGGCCAATGAGCAGTTCTTC. Its translation is CASSARRGTSVANEQFF. The chain uses TRBV9 and TRBJ2-1; TRBD2 aligns across 10 bases. The CDR3 runs 17 residues. V was clipped by 3 bases and J by 6 bases; unmatched bases: 12. The germline V gene encodes CDR1 SGDLS and CDR2 YYNGEE.

This chain links TRBV5-1 with TRBJ2-1, with 9 bases aligning to TRBD1. Germline trimming cut 5 bases from V and 9 bases from J; bases unmatched to any gene: 9. CDR1 SGHRS and CDR2 YFSETQ come from the germline V gene. This CDR3 spans 14 amino acids. The CDR3 sequence: CASSGDRVGVEQFF. DNA of the CDR3: TGCGCCAGCAGTGGGGACAGGGTTGGTGTTGAGCAGTTCTTC.

This chain uses TRBV20-1 with TRBJ1-2; 9 nucleotides line up with TRBD1. The CDR3 runs to 12 residues. The V and J ends lost 3 bases and 6 bases, in that order; junction bases with no gene match: 2. Germline assignment: CDR1 DFQATT and CDR2 SNEGSKA (reference sequence). The CDR3 DNA reads as TGCAGTGCTAGTACAGGGGGCAATGGCTACACCTTC. This translates into CSASTGGNGYTF.

V usage is TRBV7-9 and J usage is TRBJ1-3, with TRBD1 matching 7 bases. The CDR3 has 15 residues. Germline V gives CDR1 SEHNR, CDR2 FQNEAQ (reference sequence). J gave up 7 bases and V 5 bases, and 11 bases lay outside the gene matches. The chain's CDR3 is CASSAREQGFNTIYF. The DNA for the CDR3 is TGTGCCAGCAGCGCCCGCGAACAGGGGTTCAACACCATATATTTT.

V and J are TRBV7-9 and TRBJ1-6; D uncertain. Trimming stripped 3 bases from V and 6 bases from J, with 12 bases between. CDR1 SEHNR and CDR2 FQNEAQ come from the germline V gene (reference sequence). This CDR3 comprises 15 residues. The CDR3 loop reads CASSFGEGSNSPLHF. CDR3 DNA: TGTGCCAGCAGCTTTGGGGAAGGGAGTAATTCACCCCTCCACTTT.

The gene calls are TRBV19 and TRBJ1-5, with D maybe TRBD1 (5 bases). V was clipped by 3 bases and J by 3 bases, with 15 bases between them. The CDR3 contains 16 residues. Germline CDR1 LNHDA, CDR2 SQIVND (reference sequence). The CDR3 here is CASSIGGAGNNQPQHF. The CDR3 nucleotides are TGTGCCAGTAGTATCGGAGGGGCTGGGAACAATCAGCCCCAGCATTTT.

The V and J genes are TRBV7-9 and TRBJ1-1; no reliable D call. Deletions cut 4 bases from V and 11 bases from J, with 14 bases between. CDR1 SEHNR and CDR2 FQNEAQ come from the germline V gene (reference sequence). The CDR3 is made up of 12 amino acids. The CDR3 reads CASSSNWGEAFF. CDR3 bases: TGTGCCAGCAGCTCGAATTGGGGAGAGGCTTTCTTT. The variable domain in full, completed from reference TRBV7-9 and TRBJ1-1, reads DTGVSQNPRHKITKRGQNVTFRCDPISEHNRLYWYRQTLGQGPEFLTYFQNEAQLEKSRLLSDRFSAERPKGSFSTLEIQRTEQGDSAMYLCASSSNWGEAFFGQGTRLTVV.

The V call is TRBV18, the J call TRBJ1-3; D gene unclear. There are 16 residues in the CDR3. CDR1 is KGHSH and CDR2 is LQKENI in the germline V gene. The V end lost 3 bases, the J end lost 3 bases, and 15 bases lay between the germline ends. The CDR3: CASSPLAPPFGNTIYF. CDR3 DNA: TGTGCCAGCTCACCCTTAGCTCCCCCCTTTGGAAACACCATATATTTT.

The chain uses TRBV19 and TRBJ2-5; 7 nucleotides agree with TRBD1. Per germline, CDR1 LNHDA and CDR2 SQIVND (reference sequence). The CDR3 contains 15 residues. Germline trimming cut 3 bases from V and 5 bases from J; bases unmatched to any gene: 9. Here the CDR3 DNA reads TGTGCCAGTAGTATTCCTGGACAGGCTGGGGAGACCCAGTACTTC. This sequence encodes CASSIPGQAGETQYF. Based on the CDR3 plus reference TRBV19 and TRBJ2-5, the full variable domain is DGGITQSPKYLFRKEGQNVTLSCEQNLNHDAMYWYRQDPGQGLRLIYYSQIVNDFQKGDIAEGYSVSREKKESFPLTVTSAQKNPTAFYLCASSIPGQAGETQYFGPGTRLLVL.

The rearrangement links TRBV14 to TRBJ2-5, with TRBD2 matching 7 bases. Looked up from germline, CDR1 is SGHDN and CDR2 is FVKESK. The CDR3 consists of 15 residues. Trimming removed 4 bases from V and 2 bases from J; junction bases left unmatched: 7. The CDR3 loop is CASSRWGGVQETQYF. CDR3 DNA: TGTGCCAGCAGCCGTTGGGGGGGAGTACAAGAGACCCAGTACTTC.

V is TRBV28 and J is TRBJ2-4; D might be TRBD1 (6 bases). The germline V and J ends were trimmed by 1 base and 2 bases, with 9 bases remaining between them. The CDR3 is made up of 15 amino acids. Germline CDR1 MDHEN, CDR2 SYDVKM. The CDR3 bases are TGTGCCAGCAGTTTATATACAGGGTCCAAAAACATTCAGTACTTC. Its translation is CASSLYTGSKNIQYF.

This chain connects TRBV5-1 to TRBJ2-7; TRBD1 is a possible D gene (5 bases). V was trimmed by 4 bases and J by 2 bases, leaving 16 bases between them. The CDR3 extends over 15 amino acids. Germline-derived CDR1 and CDR2 are SGHRS and YFSETQ. CDR3 loop: CASSRTGLEPYEQYF. The CDR3 DNA follows: TGCGCCAGCAGCCGAACAGGCCTGGAGCCCTACGAGCAGTACTTC.